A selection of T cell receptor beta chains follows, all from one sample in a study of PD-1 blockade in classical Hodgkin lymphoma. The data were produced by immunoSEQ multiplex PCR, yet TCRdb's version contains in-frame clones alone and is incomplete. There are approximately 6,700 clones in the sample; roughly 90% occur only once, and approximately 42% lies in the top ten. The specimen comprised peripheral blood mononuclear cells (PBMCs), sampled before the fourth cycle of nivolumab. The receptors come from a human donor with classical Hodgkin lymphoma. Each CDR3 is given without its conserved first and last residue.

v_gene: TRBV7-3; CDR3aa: ASSSGLGRGYT
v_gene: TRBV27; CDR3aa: ASSLQRTLSTDTQY
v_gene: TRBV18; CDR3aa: ASSHPGQRIEAF
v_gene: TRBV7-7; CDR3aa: ASSPGRPQSRANVLT
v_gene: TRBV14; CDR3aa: ASSHYTRGGLYTGELF
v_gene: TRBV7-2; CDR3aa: ASSLGGRGNGYT
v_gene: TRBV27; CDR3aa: ASSLRHGTGVNSPLH
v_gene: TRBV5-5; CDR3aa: ASSLAPGRQETQY
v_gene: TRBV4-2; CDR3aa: ASSHGFWDVRWGTEAF
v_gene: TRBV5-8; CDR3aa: ASSPGGRTETQY
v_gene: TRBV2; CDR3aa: ASSTWGFDEQF
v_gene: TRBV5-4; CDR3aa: ASSNKADGGYT
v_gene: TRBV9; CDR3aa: ASSGFGGNTIY
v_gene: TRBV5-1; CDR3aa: ASTLAAGMNTEAF
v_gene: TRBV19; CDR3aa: ASTHPGQGNTGELF
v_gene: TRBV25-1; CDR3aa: ASSARSGVSGANVLT
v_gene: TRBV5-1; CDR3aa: ASSLGLHRGANEKLF
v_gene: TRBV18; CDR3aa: ASSLGQGGGGYT
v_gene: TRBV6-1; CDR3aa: ASSEPGWVQDGYT
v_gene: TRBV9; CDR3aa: ASSVEGNEQF
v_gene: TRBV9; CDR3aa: ASSVGAGVGRTEAF
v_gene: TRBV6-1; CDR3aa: ASKWSGELF
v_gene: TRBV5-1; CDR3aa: ASSPGQGLTPLH
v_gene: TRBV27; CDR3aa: ASTRRGQSTDTQY
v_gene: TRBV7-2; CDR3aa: ASSLAGISYNEQF
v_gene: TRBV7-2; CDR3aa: ASSLGGTGELF
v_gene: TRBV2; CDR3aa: ASSEGWLAPGELF
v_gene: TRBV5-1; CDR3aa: ASSWGRGWNEQF
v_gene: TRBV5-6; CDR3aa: ASSQLGVSTDTQY
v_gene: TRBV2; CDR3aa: ASNGQGGDQPQH
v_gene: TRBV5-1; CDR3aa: ASSLGVLRGTRNTEAF
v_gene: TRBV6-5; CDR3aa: ASSPLSGANVLT